The 19 T cell receptor beta chains below all came from one sample that was sequenced in a study of blood T cell repertoires in COVID-19. This table comes from immunoSEQ multiplex PCR, and its TCRdb copy is limited to in-frame clones, with some not included. Among about 52,000 clones, 85% to 90% were seen once, and the ten largest hold about a tenth. The sample consisted of peripheral blood. Source of these receptors: a human donor in a cohort sampled during active COVID-19.

The chain uses TRBV7-8 and TRBJ1-1, with D perhaps TRBD1 (5 bases). The CDR3 loop spans 15 amino acids. V was cut by 1 base and J by 3 bases, with 12 bases left in between. Germline lookup yields CDR1 SGHVS and CDR2 FQNEAQ. This CDR3 is CASSLVGGGYTEAFF. As DNA, the CDR3 is TGTGCCAGCAGCTTAGTTGGGGGGGGGTACACTGAAGCTTTCTTT.

J is TRBJ2-3 and V is TRBV19; TRBD2 aligns across 8 bases. Germline values: CDR1 LNHDA, CDR2 SQIVND (reference sequence). The CDR3 runs 17 residues. The junction had 7 bases not matched to a gene; V was cut back by 1 base and J by 1 base. The CDR3 protein is CASSIGSSGRGTDTQYF. The DNA of the CDR3 is TGTGCCAGTAGTATAGGTTCTAGCGGGCGGGGCACAGATACGCAGTATTTT.

The gene calls are TRBV5-1 and TRBJ2-7; maybe TRBD1 (6 bases). There are 14 residues in the CDR3. The V gene lost 0 bases and the J gene lost 4 bases, with 11 bases spanning the gap. Germline V gene data show CDR1 as SGHRS and CDR2 as YFSETQ. CDR3 sequence reads: CASSLGEGGYEQYF. The CDR3 coding sequence is TGCGCCAGCAGCTTGGGCGAAGGGGGTTACGAGCAGTACTTC.

V is TRBV19 and J is TRBJ1-1, with TRBD1 matching 7 bases. V gave up 7 bases and J gave up 5 bases; unmatched junction bases: 7. CDR3 length: 13 amino acids. Germline V gene sequence: CDR1 LNHDA, CDR2 SQIVND (reference sequence). CDR3: CASTSTGRTEAFF. The CDR3 DNA follows: TGTGCCAGTACCTCGACAGGGCGGACTGAAGCTTTCTTT.

The CDR3, as DNA: TGTGCCAGTATAAGTGGGAGAAACACCGGGGAGCTGTTTTTT. This gives the protein CASISGRNTGELFF. The V and J genes are TRBV19 and TRBJ2-2, with a tentative D call TRBD2 (5 bases). The V end lost 7 bases, the J end lost 2 bases, and 11 bases lay between the germline ends. The CDR3 covers 14 residues. Germline CDR1 reads LNHDA; CDR2 reads SQIVND (reference sequence).

The rearrangement uses TRBV27 and TRBJ2-7; 15 positions match TRBD2. This CDR3 comprises 19 residues. From germline, CDR1 is MNHEY and CDR2 SMNVEV (reference sequence). The junction had 16 bases not matched to a gene; V was cut back by 5 bases and J by 5 bases. CDR3 nucleotide sequence: TGTGCCAGCAGTCTAGCCTCACCGGGACTAGCGGGAGGCTGGAACGAGCAGTACTTC. Translation gives CASSLASPGLAGGWNEQYF.

This clone has a single count. The chain combines TRBV28 with TRBJ2-1; 12 bases map to TRBD2. The germline V gene has CDR1 MDHEN and CDR2 SYDVKM. The CDR3 sequence is 17 residues long. The V segment lost 2 bases and the J segment 5 bases; nucleotides outside the gene matches: 7. The CDR3 protein is CASSLRRTSGAHNEQFF. CDR3 DNA sequence: TGTGCCAGCAGTTTACGGAGGACTAGCGGGGCTCACAATGAGCAGTTCTTC.

The rearrangement uses TRBV4-1 and TRBJ2-7; 7 bases agree with TRBD2. CDR3 length: 15 amino acids. Germline V gene lookup returns CDR1 MGHRA and CDR2 YSYEKL. Trimming took 4 bases from V and 7 from J; bases not matched to a gene: 13. CDR3 DNA: TGCGCCAGCAGCCCCAACCCTCTGCCGGGGGGAGAGCAGTACTTC. Translation gives CASSPNPLPGGEQYF.

The chain joins TRBV3-1 (or the pseudogene TRBV3-2) to TRBJ2-7; TRBD1 agrees at 8 bases. J was trimmed by 4 bases and V by 0 bases; bases with no gene match: 8. Germline V gives CDR1 LGHDT, CDR2 YNNKEL (reference sequence). The CDR3 has 16 residues. The CDR3 bases are TGTGCCAGCAGCCAAGAGTGGACAGGGAAGGGATACGAGCAGTACTTC. Its translation is CASSQEWTGKGYEQYF.

This chain uses TRBV10-2 with TRBJ1-4, with D possibly matching TRBD1 (5 bases). V was trimmed by 6 bases and J by 11 bases, leaving 13 bases between them. Per the germline V gene, CDR1 is WSHSY and CDR2 is SAAADI. The CDR3 is 12 residues long. CDR3 sequence (DNA): TGCGCCAGCAGATCTCCGGGGGAGAAACTGTTTTTT. Translation gives CASRSPGEKLFF.

The V gene is TRBV19, the J gene TRBJ1-4, with TRBD1 identical over 10 bases. The CDR3 covers 14 residues. The germline gives CDR1 LNHDA, CDR2 SQIVND (reference sequence). V was clipped by 6 bases and J by 6 bases; unmatched bases: 4. For the CDR3, the DNA is TGTGCCAGTAGCACCGGGACAGGGGATGAAAAACTGTTTTTT. As protein: CASSTGTGDEKLFF.

V usage is TRBV2 and J usage is TRBJ2-5; 8 positions agree with TRBD2. The germline gives CDR1 SNHLY, CDR2 FYNNEI. This CDR3 spans 15 amino acids. J was trimmed by 4 bases and V by 3 bases; bases with no gene match: 7. The CDR3 DNA follows: TGTGCCAGCAGTGAGCGAGCGGGAGTGGGAGAGACCCAGTACTTC. As protein: CASSERAGVGETQYF. The complete variable domain, with remaining parts taken from reference TRBV2 and TRBJ2-5, reads EPEVTQTPSHQVTQMGQEVILRCVPISNHLYFYWYRQILGQKVEFLVSFYNNEISEKSEIFDDQFSVERPDGSNFTLKIRSTKLEDSAMYFCASSERAGVGETQYFGPGTRLLVL.

This clone was recorded a few times. This sequence joins TRBV24-1 and TRBJ2-7; 9 bases are shared with TRBD2. Germline CDR1 reads KGHDR; CDR2 reads SFDVKD. The J segment lost 0 bases and the V segment lost 7 bases, leaving 0 bases of the junction unmatched. CDR3 length: 13 amino acids. This chain's CDR3 is CATRGLASYEQYF. CDR3 nucleotides: TGTGCCACCAGGGGACTAGCCTCCTACGAGCAGTACTTC.

This chain joins TRBV19 and TRBJ1-2, with D possibly being TRBD1 (5 bases). Per germline, CDR1 LNHDA and CDR2 SQIVND (reference sequence). Trimming cost V 6 bases and J 4 bases, with 15 bases left between them. The CDR3 covers 14 residues. In DNA form, the CDR3 reads TGTGCCAGTAGCCAGACAGCGCTTTCCTATGGCTACACCTTC. Translation: CASSQTALSYGYTF.

This chain joins TRBV28 and TRBJ1-5, with 8 positions matching TRBD1. Germline assignment: CDR1 MDHEN and CDR2 SYDVKM. There are 19 residues in the CDR3. The trim removed 2 bases at V and 2 bases at J, leaving 14 bases unmatched. DNA of the CDR3: TGTGCCAGCAGTTTACGAGTGGCCCGCGACAGGGGACGCAATCAGCCCCAGCATTTT. Translated: CASSLRVARDRGRNQPQHF.

CDR3 bases: TGTGCCAGCAGTTACTTAGGACTAGCGGGAACCGGGGAGCTGTTTTTT. Translating gives CASSYLGLAGTGELFF. The V gene is TRBV6-6, the J gene TRBJ2-2; 12 positions match TRBD2. The CDR3 loop spans 16 amino acids. CDR1 MNHNY and CDR2 SVGAGI come from the germline V gene (reference sequence). The V segment lost 1 base and the J segment 5 bases; nucleotides outside the gene matches: 2.

The chain links TRBV28 to TRBJ2-3; tentatively, D is TRBD2 (7 bases). The V end lost 4 bases, the J end lost 8 bases, and 22 bases lay between the germline ends. Germline CDR1 reads MDHEN; CDR2 reads SYDVKM. The CDR3 sequence is 16 residues long. In nucleotides, the CDR3 is TGTGCCAGCAGTTCCCCGGGGGGCGGGAGAAGGGGTACGCAGTATTTT. Its translation is CASSSPGGGRRGTQYF.

The chain's CDR3 is CASSYGVGGIDTQYF. CDR3 nucleotides: TGTGCCAGCAGTTATGGGGTCGGGGGGATAGATACGCAGTATTTT. The gene calls are TRBV28 and TRBJ2-3, with 7 bases identical to TRBD2. The CDR3 spans 15 residues. With 4 bases clipped from V and 5 bases from J, the junction kept 9 bases outside the gene matches. Germline V CDR1 and CDR2: MDHEN, SYDVKM.

This clone appeared a single time. This chain joins TRBV3-1 (or the pseudogene TRBV3-2) and TRBJ1-1; 9 bases map to TRBD1. Losses at the gene ends were 4 bases for V and 1 base for J; bases not matched to a gene: 7. Germline V CDR1 and CDR2: LGHDT, YNNKEL (reference sequence). The CDR3 is 16 amino acids. The CDR3 nucleotides read TGTGCCAGCAGCCTACAGGGGGCAATATGGAACACTGAAGCTTTCTTT. This gives the protein CASSLQGAIWNTEAFF.